This is a list of T cell receptor beta chains from one sample in a study of T cells in Graves' hyperthyroidism and ophthalmopathy. TCRdb recomputed calls from the multiplex PCR reads with MiXCR, one row per CDR3 protein. The repertoire holds 700,000 or so distinct CDR3 sequences, with roughly 15% as singletons. Input material: blood. These receptor sequences come from a man aged 18 to 29 with Graves' hyperthyroidism. The CDR3 runs from the conserved cysteine through the conserved F or W. The size entry is marked missing in some rows and otherwise reads once, few, many or a size class.

clone_size j_call v_call cdr3_length cdr3_aa
- TRBJ2-6 TRBV28 14 CASRQLSGANVLTF
few TRBJ2-5 TRBV20-1 13 CSASNGLEETQYF
- TRBJ1-1 TRBV19 14 CASSISQGNTEAFF
- TRBJ1-1 TRBV6-1 15 CASSDLVHPNTEAFF
few TRBJ1-5 TRBV29-1 14 CSAGGGASNQPQHF
- TRBJ2-7 TRBV11-3 16 CASSLAGREASYEQYF
- TRBJ2-4 TRBV6-1 13 CASGTGGRSIQYF
few TRBJ2-1 TRBV24-1 18 CTTSALIGVPGQNNEQFF
many TRBJ2-3 TRBV24-1 14 CATSDSPGTDTQYF
many TRBJ2-3 TRBV7-3 15 CASSPGDGPADTQYF
- TRBJ2-2 TRBV5-6 16 CASSRPWGGNTGELFF
few TRBJ2-5 TRBV29-1 12 CSVAEGQETQYF
few TRBJ2-7 TRBV20-1 11 CSASRGVEQYF
many TRBJ2-1 TRBV5-1 15 CASSLVPEGRNEQFF
- TRBJ2-1 TRBV12-3/TRBV12-4 11 CASSASGIRFF
many TRBJ2-5 TRBV11-2 18 CASSPDRRHSNMGETQYF
- TRBJ2-7 TRBV6-1 14 CASSGLAGGNEQYF
- TRBJ1-1 TRBV5-1 14 CASSLMGQTTEAFF
many TRBJ1-5 TRBV6-1 15 CASSRGQGGYQPQHF
many TRBJ2-3 TRBV11-2 14 CASSLAAGKDTQYF
few TRBJ2-2 TRBV6-1 16 CASRPLEYANTGELFF
few TRBJ2-1 TRBV4-1 20 CASSLDVTSGRYTLYNEQFF
- TRBJ1-5 TRBV6-5 15 CASSYIRALNQPQHF
many TRBJ2-2 TRBV28 13 CASRAGTAGELFF
many TRBJ2-7 TRBV6-1 15 CASSEAGSEIYEQYF
many TRBJ2-5 TRBV3-1 16 CASSPYDRGDQETQYF